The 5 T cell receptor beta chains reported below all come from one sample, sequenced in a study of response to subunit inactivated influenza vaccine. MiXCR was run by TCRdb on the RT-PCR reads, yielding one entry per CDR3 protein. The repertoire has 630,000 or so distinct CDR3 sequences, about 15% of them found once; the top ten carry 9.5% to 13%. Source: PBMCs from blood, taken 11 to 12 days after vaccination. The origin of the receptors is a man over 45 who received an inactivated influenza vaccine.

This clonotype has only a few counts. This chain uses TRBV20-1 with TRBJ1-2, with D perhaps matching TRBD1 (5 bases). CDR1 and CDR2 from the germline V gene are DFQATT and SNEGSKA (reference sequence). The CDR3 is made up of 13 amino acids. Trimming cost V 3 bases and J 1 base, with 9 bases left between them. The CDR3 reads CSASDSVNYGYTF. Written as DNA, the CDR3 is TGCAGTGCTAGCGACAGCGTTAACTATGGCTACACCTTC.

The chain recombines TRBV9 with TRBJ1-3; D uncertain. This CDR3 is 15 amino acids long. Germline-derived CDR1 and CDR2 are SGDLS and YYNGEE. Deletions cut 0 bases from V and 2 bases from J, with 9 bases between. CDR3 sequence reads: CASSVAPGAGNTIYF. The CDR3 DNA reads TGTGCCAGCAGCGTAGCCCCCGGGGCTGGAAACACCATATATTTT.

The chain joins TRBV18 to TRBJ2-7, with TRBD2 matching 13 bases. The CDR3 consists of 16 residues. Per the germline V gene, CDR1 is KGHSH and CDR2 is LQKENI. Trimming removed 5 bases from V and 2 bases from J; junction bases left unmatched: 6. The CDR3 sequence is CASSSGTSGITYEQYF. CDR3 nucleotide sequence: TGTGCCAGCTCATCCGGGACTAGCGGGATTACCTACGAGCAGTACTTC.

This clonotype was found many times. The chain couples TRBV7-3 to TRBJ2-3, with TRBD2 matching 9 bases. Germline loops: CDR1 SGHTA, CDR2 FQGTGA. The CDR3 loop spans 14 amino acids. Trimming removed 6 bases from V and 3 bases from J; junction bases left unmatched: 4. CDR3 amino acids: CASSSGSGTDTQYF. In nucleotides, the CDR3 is TGTGCCAGCAGTAGCGGGAGTGGAACAGATACGCAGTATTTT.

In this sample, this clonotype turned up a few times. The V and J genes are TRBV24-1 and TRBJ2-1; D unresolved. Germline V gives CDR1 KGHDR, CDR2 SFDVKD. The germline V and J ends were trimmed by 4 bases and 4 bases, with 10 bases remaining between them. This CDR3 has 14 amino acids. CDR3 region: CATSDPDGYNEQFF. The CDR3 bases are TGTGCCACCAGTGACCCGGACGGTTACAATGAGCAGTTCTTC.